Below are 10 T cell receptor beta chains sequenced from a single sample in a study of blood T cell repertoires in COVID-19. This table comes from immunoSEQ multiplex PCR, and its TCRdb copy is limited to in-frame clones, with some not included. The table records a few hundred thousand clones, around 85% of them present only once. The material sequenced was PBMCs or T cells enriched from blood (not recorded which). These receptors were collected from a woman between 35 and 50 years old who had recovered from COVID-19.

The chain is built from TRBV11-3 and TRBJ2-1, with D possibly being TRBD2 (6 bases). Germline CDR1 SGHNT, CDR2 YENEEA. The CDR3 is 16 residues long. Trimming took off 1 base at V and 0 bases at J, with 10 bases between the two ends. Here the CDR3 DNA reads TGTGCCAGCAGCTTAGGGGCGGGGAGCTCCTACAATGAGCAGTTCTTC. Translating gives CASSLGAGSSYNEQFF.

V and J are TRBV18 and TRBJ1-2; 9 nucleotides line up with TRBD1. The CDR3 spans 15 residues. V shed 2 bases, J shed 7 bases, and the junction held 8 bases outside the gene matches. CDR1 and CDR2 from the germline V gene are KGHSH and LQKENI. CDR3 nucleotides: TGTGCCAGCTCACCAACAACAGGGGGCGGGATTGGCTACACCTTC. Translation gives CASSPTTGGGIGYTF.

In its sample, this clone was seen a few times. The V and J genes are TRBV12-3 or TRBV12-4 and TRBJ2-2; TRBD1 aligns across 8 bases. The CDR3 runs 13 residues. With V trimmed by 6 bases and J by 6 bases, 3 bases remained unmatched. The CDR3 loop reads CASSKQGAGELFF. Written as DNA, the CDR3 is TGTGCCAGCAGCAAACAGGGGGCCGGGGAGCTGTTTTTT.

This clone was counted a single time. The rearrangement joins TRBV27 to TRBJ2-1; 10 bases are a match to TRBD2. This CDR3 comprises 17 residues. V shed 1 base, J shed 1 base, and the junction held 4 bases outside the gene matches. Germline V gene lookup returns CDR1 MNHEY and CDR2 SMNVEV (reference sequence). The CDR3 DNA follows: TGTGCCAGCAGTTTATTCCCTAGCGGGAGTTCCTACAATGAGCAGTTCTTC. This encodes CASSLFPSGSSYNEQFF.

About this clone itself: Other nucleotide sequences in the sample specify the same CDR3. The J gene is TRBJ1-2, the V gene TRBV11-2; no clear D. Deletions cut 1 base from V and 0 bases from J, with 6 bases between. The CDR3 extends over 14 amino acids. Germline loops: CDR1 SGHAT, CDR2 FQNNGV. As DNA, the CDR3 is TGTGCCAGCAGCTTAGGCGGCGCTAACTATGGCTACACCTTC. Amino acid sequence: CASSLGGANYGYTF.

This clone was seen only a few times. The rearrangement joins TRBV18 to TRBJ1-1, with TRBD1 as a possible D gene (6 bases). From germline, CDR1 is KGHSH and CDR2 LQKENI. Trimming took off 5 bases at V and 1 base at J, with 8 bases between the two ends. CDR3 length: 13 residues. The CDR3 bases are TGTGCCAGCTCATCGACAGGGAACACTGAAGCTTTCTTT. Protein product: CASSSTGNTEAFF.

The chain couples TRBV15 to TRBJ1-6, with D unclear. Trimming left V 5 bases short and J 6 bases short, with 8 bases between. The CDR3 extends over 13 amino acids. Germline CDR1 is LNHNV and CDR2 is YYDKDF (reference sequence). The CDR3 nucleotides read TGTGCCACCAGCGCTCAGCGTAATTCACCCCTCCACTTT. This codes for CATSAQRNSPLHF. Looking up the rest from reference TRBV15 and TRBJ1-6 gives the full variable domain: DAMVIQNPRYQVTQFGKPVTLSCSQTLNHNVMYWYQQKSSQAPKLLFHYYDKDFNNEADTPDNFQSRRPNTSFCFLDIRSPGLGDTAMYLCATSAQRNSPLHFGNGTRLTVT.

This clone was observed a single time. The chain links TRBV11-2 to TRBJ2-1, with 12 nucleotides matching TRBD2. The CDR3 sequence is 18 residues long. Germline V gene data show CDR1 as SGHAT and CDR2 as FQNNGV. V shed 5 bases, J shed 7 bases, and the junction held 15 bases outside the gene matches. This chain's CDR3 is CASSAGPLAGGGGNEQFF. Here the CDR3 DNA reads TGTGCCAGCAGCGCCGGCCCACTAGCGGGGGGAGGAGGGAATGAGCAGTTCTTC.

The count of this clone is one. CDR3 amino acids: CASSPNAETQYF. CDR3 nucleotides: TGTGCCAGCAGCCCAAACGCGGAGACCCAGTACTTC. V and J are TRBV14 and TRBJ2-5; D is unresolved. The CDR3 consists of 12 residues. V was pared by 4 bases and J by 5 bases, with 8 bases between. Germline CDR1 and CDR2: SGHDN and FVKESK.

This chain links TRBV7-2 with TRBJ2-2; perhaps TRBD1 as D (6 bases). Trimming stripped 3 bases from V and 0 bases from J, with 11 bases between. The CDR3 sequence is 16 residues long. CDR1 is SGHTA and CDR2 is FQGNSA in the germline V gene. DNA for the CDR3: TGTGCCAGCAGCTTTAGAGGGACACCGAACACCGGGGAGCTGTTTTTT. Protein: CASSFRGTPNTGELFF.